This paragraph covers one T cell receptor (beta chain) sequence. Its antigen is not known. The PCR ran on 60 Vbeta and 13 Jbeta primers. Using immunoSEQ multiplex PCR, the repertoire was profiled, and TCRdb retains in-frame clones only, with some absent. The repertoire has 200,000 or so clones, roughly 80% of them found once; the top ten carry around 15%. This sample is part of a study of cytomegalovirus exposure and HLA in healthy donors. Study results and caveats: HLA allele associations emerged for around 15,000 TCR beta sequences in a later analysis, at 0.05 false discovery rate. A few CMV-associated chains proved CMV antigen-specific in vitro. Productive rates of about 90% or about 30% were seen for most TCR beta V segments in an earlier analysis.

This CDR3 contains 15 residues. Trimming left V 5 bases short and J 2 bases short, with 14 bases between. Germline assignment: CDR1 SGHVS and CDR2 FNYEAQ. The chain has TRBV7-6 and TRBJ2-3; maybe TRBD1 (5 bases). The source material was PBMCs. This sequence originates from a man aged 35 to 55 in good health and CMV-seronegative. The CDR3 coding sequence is TGTGCCAGCAGCCCCCAGGGCCCTGCCACAGATACGCAGTATTTT. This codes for CASSPQGPATDTQYF.